Below, 6 T cell receptor beta chains from the same sample are listed, as sequenced in a study of CD8 T cells in ankylosing spondylitis. Findings and limits, study-wide: Within ankylosing spondylitis blood, a TCR beta motif made up of several highly homologous variants appeared to be characteristic.

TCRdb processed the 5' RACE reads anew with MiXCR; each CDR3 protein has one entry. The table includes about 840,000 distinct CDR3 sequences, roughly 10% detected once. Their cognate antigens are unknown. Specimen: blood, either unsorted or a sorted T cell fraction (not recorded which). The receptors were gathered from a male donor with ankylosing spondylitis.

The V and J genes are TRBV6-5 and TRBJ1-1; D is unclear. The germline gives CDR1 MNHEY, CDR2 SVGAGI. The CDR3 has 14 amino acids. V was clipped by 0 bases and J by 10 bases, with 15 bases between them. The CDR3 DNA reads TGTGCCAGCAGTTACTCGAAGGCCTTTTCGGGAGCTTTCTTT. This codes for CASSYSKAFSGAFF.

The gene calls are TRBV28 and TRBJ1-4, with D perhaps matching TRBD1 (5 bases). The CDR3 totals 14 residues. CDR1 is MDHEN and CDR2 is SYDVKM in the germline V gene. V was pared by 6 bases and J by 4 bases, with 12 bases between. In nucleotides, the CDR3 is TGTGCCAGCAGGCCGAGACAGTATAATGAAAAACTGTTTTTT. Translating gives CASRPRQYNEKLFF.

The sample holds a few counts of this clonotype. This rearrangement joins TRBV7-2 to TRBJ1-2; D ambiguous. This CDR3 contains 17 residues. Germline V gene sequence: CDR1 SGHTA, CDR2 FQGNSA. Trimming stripped 2 bases from V and 4 bases from J, with 20 bases between. The CDR3 loop reads CASSLSKGLSTLYGYTF. Here the CDR3 DNA reads TGTGCCAGCAGCTTATCCAAAGGCCTAAGCACCCTCTATGGCTACACCTTC.

V usage is TRBV5-1 and J usage is TRBJ2-3, with 9 bases matching TRBD1. CDR1 and CDR2 from the germline V gene are SGHRS and YFSETQ. With 4 bases clipped from V and 5 bases from J, the junction kept 5 bases outside the gene matches. This CDR3 comprises 14 residues. The CDR3 protein is CASSRTGAGDTQYF. The CDR3 nucleotides are TGCGCCAGCAGCCGGACAGGGGCAGGAGATACGCAGTATTTT.

The rearrangement links TRBV12-3 or TRBV12-4 to TRBJ1-6, with D perhaps TRBD1 (5 bases). CDR3 size: 14 residues. V lost 7 bases and J 7 bases, leaving 14 bases between the germline ends. The CDR3 region has the DNA TGTGCCAGCAACAAGGGACTGACAAATTCACCCCTCCACTTT. Its translation is CASNKGLTNSPLHF.

This sequence joins TRBV20-1 and TRBJ2-3; 7 bases fit TRBD1. Germline V gives CDR1 DFQATT, CDR2 SNEGSKA (reference sequence). The CDR3 length is 15 residues. V lost 0 bases, J lost 3 bases, and 6 bases stayed unmatched. DNA of the CDR3: TGCAGTGCTAGAGACCCCCAGACAGGGACAGATACGCAGTATTTT. Residues: CSARDPQTGTDTQYF.